This T cell receptor beta chain was recorded in a study of regulatory T cells in long-lasting Graves disease. Germline V gene lookup returns CDR1 MDHEN and CDR2 SYDVKM. This CDR3 is built from 13 residues. Study-wide results and limits: Relative to new patients (approximately 1,000), persistent patients exhibited greater sharing of public clonotypes (approximately 2,700).

Noted time point: newly diagnosed GD, antithyroid drugs for less than 3 months. Making the TCR library involved RNA that had been extracted from PBMCs. Points on this clonotype: Its antigen is currently unknown.

Sequencing libraries for TCR beta were prepared with iRepertoire HTBI primers and Arm-PCR of CDR3 regions. TCRdb ran MiXCR on the multiplex PCR reads and lists one entry per CDR3 protein. This sample has approximately 360,000 distinct CDR3 sequences; 12% occur once, and the top ten carry approximately 19%. A further study also used this sample, focusing on T cells in Graves' hyperthyroidism and ophthalmopathy. Turning to that study: Exclusion criteria comprised uncontrolled infection, other autoimmune disease, pregnancy or lactation.

This specimen was peripheral blood mononuclear cells (PBMCs), taken at new diagnosis, from a patient treated with antithyroid drugs. This TCR was recovered from a young woman with Graves disease. V is TRBV28 and J is TRBJ2-1, with D perhaps matching TRBD1 (6 bases). For the CDR3, the DNA is TGTGCTACCCTCCTGACAGGTTCCAATGAGCAGTTCTTC. Translation gives CATLLTGSNEQFF.